A selection of T cell receptor beta chains follows, all from one sample in a study of T cell responses to AZD1222 COVID-19 vaccine. TCRdb keeps only in-frame clones here, not all; method: immunoSEQ multiplex PCR. The repertoire consists of under 140,000 clones, with around 90% occurring once and the leading ten covering about 15%. Sequencing was performed on peripheral blood, taken 28 days after the second AZD1222 dose. All receptors derive from an adult who received the AZD1222 COVID-19 vaccine. The CDR3 runs from the conserved cysteine through the conserved F or W. The D gene is left open where the match is weak. Size values are once, few and many counts, or a class for expanded clones, and some rows have none.

D gene: .
clone size: .
V gene: TRBV12-3/TRBV12-4
J gene: TRBJ1-5
CDR3 protein: CASSLGGQPQHF
CDR3 DNA: TGTGCCAGCAGTTTAGGAGGCCAGCCCCAGCATTTT

D gene: TRBD1
clone size: .
V gene: TRBV2
J gene: TRBJ2-7
CDR3 protein: CASIAGTGDSYEQYF
CDR3 DNA: TGTGCCAGCATCGCCGGGACAGGGGACTCCTACGAGCAGTACTTC

D gene: TRBD1
clone size: .
V gene: TRBV28
J gene: TRBJ1-2
CDR3 protein: CASSLPDRAYGYTF
CDR3 DNA: TGTGCCAGCAGTTTACCGGACAGGGCCTATGGCTACACCTTC

D gene: .
clone size: .
V gene: TRBV10-3
J gene: TRBJ2-3
CDR3 protein: CAISITSTDTQYF
CDR3 DNA: TGTGCCATCAGCATTACTAGCACAGATACGCAGTATTTT

D gene: TRBD2
clone size: .
V gene: TRBV12-3/TRBV12-4
J gene: TRBJ2-1
CDR3 protein: CASRLAREQFF
CDR3 DNA: TGTGCCAGCCGACTAGCACGCGAGCAGTTCTTC

D gene: .
clone size: .
V gene: TRBV27
J gene: TRBJ1-1
CDR3 protein: CASSLQGVNTEAFF
CDR3 DNA: TGTGCCAGCAGTTTACAGGGTGTGAACACTGAAGCTTTCTTT

D gene: .
clone size: .
V gene: TRBV19
J gene: TRBJ1-3
CDR3 protein: CASTFHGGSSSGNTIYF
CDR3 DNA: TGTGCCAGTACTTTTCACGGGGGGTCGAGTTCTGGAAACACCATATATTTT

D gene: TRBD1
clone size: .
V gene: TRBV5-1
J gene: TRBJ2-5
CDR3 protein: CASSLRQGTGTQYF
CDR3 DNA: TGCGCCAGCAGCTTGCGACAGGGGACTGGGACCCAGTACTTC

D gene: .
clone size: .
V gene: TRBV28
J gene: TRBJ1-1
CDR3 protein: CASSPTVNTEAFF
CDR3 DNA: TGTGCCAGCAGCCCGACGGTAAACACTGAAGCTTTCTTT

D gene: TRBD1
clone size: .
V gene: TRBV2
J gene: TRBJ2-1
CDR3 protein: CASTRDSGYNEQFF
CDR3 DNA: TGTGCCAGCACCCGGGACAGCGGCTACAATGAGCAGTTCTTC

D gene: TRBD1
clone size: .
V gene: TRBV28
J gene: TRBJ1-2
CDR3 protein: CASSYGTAWSGYTF
CDR3 DNA: TGTGCCAGCAGTTACGGGACAGCCTGGTCTGGCTACACCTTC

D gene: .
clone size: .
V gene: TRBV2
J gene: TRBJ1-6
CDR3 protein: CASRGGLSPNSPLHF
CDR3 DNA: TGTGCCAGCAGGGGGGGACTTTCGCCTAATTCACCCCTCCACTTT

D gene: .
clone size: .
V gene: TRBV6-5
J gene: TRBJ1-2
CDR3 protein: CASSYSKRLTNYGYTF
CDR3 DNA: TGTGCCAGCAGTTACTCGAAGCGGCTCACTAACTATGGCTACACCTTC

D gene: TRBD2
clone size: .
V gene: TRBV10-2
J gene: TRBJ2-6
CDR3 protein: CASTGGVLSGANVLTF
CDR3 DNA: TGCGCCAGCACCGGGGGGGTACTCTCTGGGGCCAACGTCCTGACTTTC

D gene: .
clone size: .
V gene: TRBV9
J gene: TRBJ2-2
CDR3 protein: CASSLTSRNTGELFF
CDR3 DNA: TGTGCCAGCAGCTTAACTAGCAGAAACACCGGGGAGCTGTTTTTT

D gene: TRBD1
clone size: once
V gene: TRBV19
J gene: TRBJ1-1
CDR3 protein: CASTKGTGVFGTEAFF
CDR3 DNA: TGTGCCAGTACCAAGGGGACAGGGGTCTTTGGTACTGAAGCTTTCTTT

D gene: .
clone size: .
V gene: TRBV5-1
J gene: TRBJ1-3
CDR3 protein: CASSPTVSGNTIYF
CDR3 DNA: TGCGCCAGCAGCCCGACCGTCTCTGGAAACACCATATATTTT

D gene: TRBD1
clone size: .
V gene: TRBV28
J gene: TRBJ1-2
CDR3 protein: CASTQGQGYGYTF
CDR3 DNA: TGTGCCAGCACCCAGGGACAGGGATATGGCTACACCTTC

D gene: .
clone size: .
V gene: TRBV18
J gene: TRBJ2-1
CDR3 protein: CASSPRRGEGDNEQFF
CDR3 DNA: TGTGCCAGCTCACCAAGGAGGGGGGAAGGCGACAATGAGCAGTTCTTC

D gene: TRBD1
clone size: .
V gene: TRBV9
J gene: TRBJ1-2
CDR3 protein: CASSRDRGDYGYTF
CDR3 DNA: TGTGCCAGCAGCAGGGACAGGGGGGACTATGGCTACACCTTC

D gene: .
clone size: .
V gene: TRBV3-1/TRBV3-2
J gene: TRBJ2-4
CDR3 protein: CASSQMGNIQYF
CDR3 DNA: TGTGCCAGCAGCCAAATGGGAAACATTCAGTACTTC

D gene: .
clone size: few
V gene: TRBV5-6
J gene: TRBJ2-7
CDR3 protein: CASSLELSYEQYF
CDR3 DNA: TGTGCCAGCAGCTTGGAGCTCTCCTACGAGCAGTACTTC

D gene: .
clone size: .
V gene: TRBV27
J gene: TRBJ1-1
CDR3 protein: CASSFLARNTEAFF
CDR3 DNA: TGTGCCAGCAGTTTTCTAGCCCGAAACACTGAAGCTTTCTTT

D gene: .
clone size: .
V gene: TRBV20-1
J gene: TRBJ2-1
CDR3 protein: CSAAGGNEQFF
CDR3 DNA: TGCAGTGCCGCCGGAGGGAATGAGCAGTTCTTC

D gene: .
clone size: .
V gene: TRBV3-1/TRBV3-2
J gene: TRBJ2-7
CDR3 protein: CASSKGPGLLSYEQYF
CDR3 DNA: TGTGCCAGCAGCAAAGGCCCGGGACTCCTCTCCTACGAGCAGTACTTC

D gene: .
clone size: few
V gene: TRBV19
J gene: TRBJ1-1
CDR3 protein: CASSGLGAGAEAFF
CDR3 DNA: TGTGCCAGTAGTGGATTGGGTGCCGGGGCTGAAGCTTTCTTT

D gene: .
clone size: few
V gene: TRBV5-1
J gene: TRBJ2-7
CDR3 protein: CASRARFTDYEQYF
CDR3 DNA: TGCGCCAGCAGAGCGAGGTTTACTGACTACGAGCAGTACTTC

D gene: TRBD2
clone size: .
V gene: TRBV11-3
J gene: TRBJ2-3
CDR3 protein: CASSSRLAGETDTQYF
CDR3 DNA: TGTGCCAGCAGCTCCCGACTAGCGGGGGAAACAGATACGCAGTATTTT

D gene: TRBD2
clone size: .
V gene: TRBV5-5
J gene: TRBJ2-1
CDR3 protein: CASSLAVLAGPYNEQFF
CDR3 DNA: TGTGCCAGCAGCTTGGCAGTCCTAGCGGGCCCCTACAATGAGCAGTTCTTC

D gene: .
clone size: .
V gene: TRBV19
J gene: TRBJ2-3
CDR3 protein: CATAQDGTSTDTQYF
CDR3 DNA: TGTGCCACCGCCCAGGACGGTACTAGCACAGATACGCAGTATTTT

D gene: .
clone size: .
V gene: TRBV21-1
J gene: TRBJ2-3
CDR3 protein: CASSKHDVGGQGTDTQYF
CDR3 DNA: TGTGCCAGCAGCAAACACGATGTCGGGGGACAGGGCACAGATACGCAGTATTTT

D gene: .
clone size: .
V gene: TRBV6-1
J gene: TRBJ1-1
CDR3 protein: CASSERRENTEAFF
CDR3 DNA: TGTGCCAGCAGTGAAAGGCGGGAGAACACTGAAGCTTTCTTT

D gene: TRBD1
clone size: once
V gene: TRBV29-1
J gene: TRBJ1-3
CDR3 protein: CVGGESGNTIYF
CDR3 DNA: TGTGTAGGGGGCGAGTCTGGAAACACCATATATTTT

D gene: .
clone size: .
V gene: TRBV9
J gene: TRBJ1-2
CDR3 protein: CASSDIGLGFGYTF
CDR3 DNA: TGTGCCAGCAGCGATATAGGATTGGGTTTTGGCTACACCTTC

D gene: .
clone size: .
V gene: TRBV7-6
J gene: TRBJ1-6
CDR3 protein: CASSLSGSAGSPLHF
CDR3 DNA: TGTGCCAGCAGCTTAAGCGGATCAGCGGGTTCACCCCTCCACTTT

D gene: TRBD1
clone size: .
V gene: TRBV5-1
J gene: TRBJ2-5
CDR3 protein: CASSTDRIQETQYF
CDR3 DNA: TGCGCCAGCAGTACGGACAGGATCCAAGAGACCCAGTACTTC

D gene: .
clone size: .
V gene: TRBV9
J gene: TRBJ2-5
CDR3 protein: CASSVGRGYQETQYF
CDR3 DNA: TGTGCCAGCAGCGTAGGTAGAGGGTACCAAGAGACCCAGTACTTC

D gene: TRBD1
clone size: .
V gene: TRBV9
J gene: TRBJ1-1
CDR3 protein: CASSVGGQGTTEAFF
CDR3 DNA: TGTGCCAGCAGCGTAGGGGGACAGGGTACCACTGAAGCTTTCTTT

D gene: .
clone size: .
V gene: TRBV19
J gene: TRBJ1-1
CDR3 protein: CASSIGGVEEIMNTEAFF
CDR3 DNA: TGTGCCAGTAGTATAGGGGGGGTGGAGGAGATAATGAACACTGAAGCTTTCTTT

D gene: TRBD1
clone size: .
V gene: TRBV7-9
J gene: TRBJ1-2
CDR3 protein: CASSLTGQGAGYGYTF
CDR3 DNA: TGTGCCAGCAGCTTAACAGGACAGGGGGCGGGGTATGGCTACACCTTC

D gene: .
clone size: .
V gene: TRBV6-6
J gene: TRBJ1-2
CDR3 protein: CASSYSPVEGYTF
CDR3 DNA: TGTGCCAGCAGTTACTCGCCAGTAGAGGGCTACACCTTC

D gene: .
clone size: .
V gene: TRBV11-3
J gene: TRBJ1-2
CDR3 protein: CASSQTPLGAYGYTF
CDR3 DNA: TGTGCCAGCAGCCAAACCCCCCTCGGGGCCTATGGCTACACCTTC

D gene: TRBD1
clone size: once
V gene: TRBV5-6
J gene: TRBJ1-6
CDR3 protein: CASSLVTGALNSPLHF
CDR3 DNA: TGTGCCAGCAGCTTGGTTACAGGGGCTTTAAACTCACCCCTCCACTTT

D gene: .
clone size: .
V gene: TRBV28
J gene: TRBJ1-4
CDR3 protein: CAIGLGTNEKLFF
CDR3 DNA: TGTGCCATCGGTCTGGGGACAAATGAAAAACTGTTTTTT

D gene: .
clone size: .
V gene: TRBV7-8
J gene: TRBJ2-3
CDR3 protein: CASSFSPDRRTDTQYF
CDR3 DNA: TGTGCCAGCAGCTTCTCTCCCGACCGTCGCACAGATACGCAGTATTTT

D gene: TRBD1
clone size: .
V gene: TRBV5-8
J gene: TRBJ2-1
CDR3 protein: CASSFNRGQDYNEQFF
CDR3 DNA: TGTGCCAGCAGCTTCAACAGGGGGCAAGACTACAATGAGCAGTTCTTC

D gene: TRBD2
clone size: .
V gene: TRBV5-1
J gene: TRBJ2-3
CDR3 protein: CASSLGLAGSTDTQYF
CDR3 DNA: TGCGCCAGCAGCCTGGGACTAGCGGGAAGCACAGATACGCAGTATTTT

D gene: .
clone size: .
V gene: TRBV4-1
J gene: TRBJ2-5
CDR3 protein: CASSPTATLRETQYF
CDR3 DNA: TGCGCCAGCAGCCCTACAGCCACCCTTAGAGAGACCCAGTACTTC

D gene: .
clone size: .
V gene: TRBV11-2
J gene: TRBJ2-6
CDR3 protein: CASSFVASGANVLTF
CDR3 DNA: TGTGCCAGCAGCTTCGTCGCCTCTGGGGCCAACGTCCTGACTTTC

D gene: .
clone size: .
V gene: TRBV29-1
J gene: TRBJ2-4
CDR3 protein: CSVEGGELLAKNIQYF
CDR3 DNA: TGCAGCGTTGAAGGGGGGGAGTTACTAGCCAAAAACATTCAGTACTTC